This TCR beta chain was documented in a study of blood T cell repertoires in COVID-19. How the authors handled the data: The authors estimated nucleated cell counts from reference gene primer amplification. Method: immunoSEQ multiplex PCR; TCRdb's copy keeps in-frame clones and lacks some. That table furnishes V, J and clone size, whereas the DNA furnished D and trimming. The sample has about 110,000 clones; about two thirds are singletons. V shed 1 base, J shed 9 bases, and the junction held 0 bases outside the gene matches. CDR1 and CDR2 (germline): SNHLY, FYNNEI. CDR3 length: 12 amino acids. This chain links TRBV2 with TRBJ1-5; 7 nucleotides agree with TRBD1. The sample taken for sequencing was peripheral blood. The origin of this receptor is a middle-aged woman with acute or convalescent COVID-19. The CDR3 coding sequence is TGTGCCAGCAGTGAAGGGACAGGGCCCCAGCATTTT. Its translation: CASSEGTGPQHF.